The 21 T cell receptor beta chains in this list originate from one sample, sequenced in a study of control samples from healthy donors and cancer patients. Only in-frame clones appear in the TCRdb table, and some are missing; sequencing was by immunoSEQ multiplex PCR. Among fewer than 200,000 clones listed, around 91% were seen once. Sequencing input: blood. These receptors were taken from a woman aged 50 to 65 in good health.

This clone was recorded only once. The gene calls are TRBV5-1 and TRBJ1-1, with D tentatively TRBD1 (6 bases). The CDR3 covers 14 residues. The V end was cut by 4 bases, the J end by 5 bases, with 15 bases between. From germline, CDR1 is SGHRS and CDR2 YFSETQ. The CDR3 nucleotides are TGCGCCAGCAGCGGGCAACAGGGTTTAACTGAAGCTTTCTTT. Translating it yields CASSGQQGLTEAFF.

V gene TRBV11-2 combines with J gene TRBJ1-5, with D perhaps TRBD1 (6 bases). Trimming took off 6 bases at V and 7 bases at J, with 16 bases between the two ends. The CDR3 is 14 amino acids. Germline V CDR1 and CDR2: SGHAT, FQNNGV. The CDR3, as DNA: TGTGCCAGCAGTCAAGGGGGTTTCAGCCAGCCCCAGCATTTT. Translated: CASSQGGFSQPQHF.

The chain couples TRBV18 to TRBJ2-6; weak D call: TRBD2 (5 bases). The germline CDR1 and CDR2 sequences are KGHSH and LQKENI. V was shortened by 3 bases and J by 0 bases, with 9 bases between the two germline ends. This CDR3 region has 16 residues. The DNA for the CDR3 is TGTGCCAGCTCACCCACGGGGAGCTCTGGGGCCAACGTCCTGACTTTC. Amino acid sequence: CASSPTGSSGANVLTF.

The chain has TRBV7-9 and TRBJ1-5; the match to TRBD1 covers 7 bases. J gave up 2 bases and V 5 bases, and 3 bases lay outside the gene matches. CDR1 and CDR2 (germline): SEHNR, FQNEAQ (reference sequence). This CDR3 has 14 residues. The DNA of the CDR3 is TGTGCCAGCAGCACCACAGGGGGCAATCAGCCCCAGCATTTT. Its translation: CASSTTGGNQPQHF.

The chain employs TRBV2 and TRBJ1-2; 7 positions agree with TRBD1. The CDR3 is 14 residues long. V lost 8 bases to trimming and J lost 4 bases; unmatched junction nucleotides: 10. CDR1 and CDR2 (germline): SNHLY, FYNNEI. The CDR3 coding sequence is TGTGCCAGCCAGTCGGCAGGGGGGTTCTATGGCTACACCTTC. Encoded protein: CASQSAGGFYGYTF.

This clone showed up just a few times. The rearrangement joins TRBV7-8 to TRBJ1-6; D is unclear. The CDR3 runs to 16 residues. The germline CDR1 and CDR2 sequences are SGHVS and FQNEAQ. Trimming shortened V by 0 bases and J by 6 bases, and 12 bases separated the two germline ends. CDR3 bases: TGTGCCAGCAGCTTAGCAGGCGGGTCCGGTAATTCACCCCTCCACTTT. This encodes CASSLAGGSGNSPLHF.

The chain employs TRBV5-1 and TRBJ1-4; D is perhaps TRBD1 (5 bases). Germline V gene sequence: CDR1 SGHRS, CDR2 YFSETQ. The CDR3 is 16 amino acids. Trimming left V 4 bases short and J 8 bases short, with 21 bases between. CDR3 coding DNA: TGCGCCAGCAGCGAGTCTGGTGGAGGGGTCGGAGAAAAACTGTTTTTT. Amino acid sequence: CASSESGGGVGEKLFF. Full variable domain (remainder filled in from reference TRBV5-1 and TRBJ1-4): KAGVTQTPRYLIKTRGQQVTLSCSPISGHRSVSWYQQTPGQGLQFLFEYFSETQRNKGNFPGRFSGRQFSNSRSEMNVSTLELGDSALYLCASSESGGGVGEKLFFGSGTQLSVL.

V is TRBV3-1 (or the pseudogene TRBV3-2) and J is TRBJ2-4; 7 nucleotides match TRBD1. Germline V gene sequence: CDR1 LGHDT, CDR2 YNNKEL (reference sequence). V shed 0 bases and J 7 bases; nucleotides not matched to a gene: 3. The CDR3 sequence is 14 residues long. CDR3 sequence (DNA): TGTGCCAGCAGCCAAGATAGGGGGCGGAACATTCAGTACTTC. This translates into CASSQDRGRNIQYF.

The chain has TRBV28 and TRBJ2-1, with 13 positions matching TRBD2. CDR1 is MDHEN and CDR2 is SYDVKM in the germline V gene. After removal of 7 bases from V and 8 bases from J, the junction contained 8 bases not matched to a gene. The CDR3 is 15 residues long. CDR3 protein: CASTVGLAGDDEQFF. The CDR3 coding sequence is TGTGCCAGCACCGTTGGACTAGCGGGAGACGATGAGCAGTTCTTC. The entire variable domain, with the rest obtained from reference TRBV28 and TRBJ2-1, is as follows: DVKVTQSSRYLVKRTGEKVFLECVQDMDHENMFWYRQDPGLGLRLIYFSYDVKMKEKGDIPEGYSVSREKKERFSLILESASTNQTSMYLCASTVGLAGDDEQFFGPGTRLTVL.

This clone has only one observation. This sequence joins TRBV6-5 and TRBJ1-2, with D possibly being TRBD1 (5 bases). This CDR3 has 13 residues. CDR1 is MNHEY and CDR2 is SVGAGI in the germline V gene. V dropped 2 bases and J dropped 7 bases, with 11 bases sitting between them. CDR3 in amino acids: CASSYGGRGGYTF. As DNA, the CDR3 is TGTGCCAGCAGTTACGGGGGAAGGGGTGGCTACACCTTC.

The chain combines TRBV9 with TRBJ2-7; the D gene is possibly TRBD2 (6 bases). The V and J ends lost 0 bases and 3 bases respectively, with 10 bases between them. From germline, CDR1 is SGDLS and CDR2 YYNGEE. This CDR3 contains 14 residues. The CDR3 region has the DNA TGTGCCAGCAGCGTAGCTTTTAGCGGCTACGAGCAGTACTTC. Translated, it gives CASSVAFSGYEQYF.

CDR3 sequence (DNA): TGTGCCAGCAGCGACTCAAAGCGGGGGGGCGGGAATGAGCAGTTCTTC. As protein: CASSDSKRGGGNEQFF. The V gene is TRBV7-2, the J gene TRBJ2-1; TRBD2 agrees at 10 bases. The CDR3 has 16 amino acids. CDR1 and CDR2 from the germline V gene are SGHTA and FQGNSA. Unmatched junction bases numbered 11, after V lost 5 bases and J lost 7 bases. Filled out from reference TRBV7-2 and TRBJ2-1, the complete variable domain reads GAGVSQSPSNKVTEKGKDVELRCDPISGHTALYWYRQSLGQGLEFLIYFQGNSAPDKSGLPSDRFSAERTGGSVSTLTIQRTQQEDSAVYLCASSDSKRGGGNEQFFGPGTRLTVL.

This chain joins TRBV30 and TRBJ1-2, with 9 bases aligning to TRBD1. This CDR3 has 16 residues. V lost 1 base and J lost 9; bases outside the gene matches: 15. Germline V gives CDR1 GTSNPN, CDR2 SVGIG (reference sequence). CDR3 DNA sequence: TGTGCCTGGAGTGCCCGGGACAGGGTTTCCGCCCTAAGCTACACCTTC. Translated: CAWSARDRVSALSYTF.

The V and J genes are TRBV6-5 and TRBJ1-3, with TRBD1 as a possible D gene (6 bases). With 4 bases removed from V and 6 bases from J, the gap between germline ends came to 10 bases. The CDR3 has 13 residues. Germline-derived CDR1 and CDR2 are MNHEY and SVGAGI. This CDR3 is CASSFQGQNTIYF. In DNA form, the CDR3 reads TGTGCCAGCAGTTTCCAGGGACAAAACACCATATATTTT.

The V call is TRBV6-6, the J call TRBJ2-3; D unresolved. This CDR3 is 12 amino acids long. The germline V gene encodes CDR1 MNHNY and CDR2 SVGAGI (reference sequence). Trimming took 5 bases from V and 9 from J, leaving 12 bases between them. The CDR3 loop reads CASSPGSVTQYF. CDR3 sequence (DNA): TGTGCCAGCAGTCCCGGGTCGGTGACGCAGTATTTT.

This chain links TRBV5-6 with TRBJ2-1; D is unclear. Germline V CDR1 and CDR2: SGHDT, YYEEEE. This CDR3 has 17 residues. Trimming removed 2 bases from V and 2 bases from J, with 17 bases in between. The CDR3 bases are TGTGCCAGCAGCTTTACCGCCGGACCGGAAACCTACAATGAGCAGTTCTTC. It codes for CASSFTAGPETYNEQFF.

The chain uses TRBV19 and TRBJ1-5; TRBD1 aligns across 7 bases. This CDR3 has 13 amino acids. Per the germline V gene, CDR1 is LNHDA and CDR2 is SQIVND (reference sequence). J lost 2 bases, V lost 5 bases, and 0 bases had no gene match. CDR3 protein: CASSQGGNQPQHF. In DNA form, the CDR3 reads TGTGCCAGTAGTCAGGGGGGCAATCAGCCCCAGCATTTT.

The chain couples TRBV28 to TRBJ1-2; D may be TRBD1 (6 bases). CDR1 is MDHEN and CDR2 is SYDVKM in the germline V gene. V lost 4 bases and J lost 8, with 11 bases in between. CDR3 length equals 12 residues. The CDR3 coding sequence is TGTGCCAGCAGTTCAGGGGTAGGGGGCTACACCTTC. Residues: CASSSGVGGYTF.

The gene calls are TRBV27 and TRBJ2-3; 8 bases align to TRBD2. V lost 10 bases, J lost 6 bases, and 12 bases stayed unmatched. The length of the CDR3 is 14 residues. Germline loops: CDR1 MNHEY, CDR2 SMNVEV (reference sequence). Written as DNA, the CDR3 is TGTGCCACCTGGACTAGCCCTTTCGAGGATACGCAGTATTTT. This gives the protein CATWTSPFEDTQYF.

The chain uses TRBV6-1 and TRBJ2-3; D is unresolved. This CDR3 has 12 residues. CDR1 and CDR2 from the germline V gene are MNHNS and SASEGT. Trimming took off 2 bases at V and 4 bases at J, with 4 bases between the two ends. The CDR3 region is CASSERSDTQYF. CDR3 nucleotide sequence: TGTGCCAGCAGTGAAAGGTCAGATACGCAGTATTTT.

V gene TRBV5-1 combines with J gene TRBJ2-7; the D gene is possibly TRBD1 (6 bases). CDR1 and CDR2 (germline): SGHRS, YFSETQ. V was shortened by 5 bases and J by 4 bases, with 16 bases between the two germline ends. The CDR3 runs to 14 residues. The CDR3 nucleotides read TGCGCCAGCAGTCTTGGCACAGGGTATTACGAGCAGTACTTC. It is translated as CASSLGTGYYEQYF.